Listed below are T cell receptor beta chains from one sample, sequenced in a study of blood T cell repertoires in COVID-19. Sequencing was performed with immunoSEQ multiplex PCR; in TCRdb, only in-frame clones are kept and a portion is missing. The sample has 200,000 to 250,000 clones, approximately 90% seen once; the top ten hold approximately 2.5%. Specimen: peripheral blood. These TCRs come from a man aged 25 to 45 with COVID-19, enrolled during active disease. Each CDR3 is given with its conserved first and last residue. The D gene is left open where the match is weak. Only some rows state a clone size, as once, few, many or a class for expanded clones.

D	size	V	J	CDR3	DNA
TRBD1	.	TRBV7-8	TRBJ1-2	CASTRQGAPYGYTF	TGTGCCAGCACTCGACAGGGGGCTCCCTATGGCTACACCTTC
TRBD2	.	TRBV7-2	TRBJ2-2	CASSMSGGDLTGELFF	TGTGCCAGCAGCATGAGCGGGGGGGACCTCACCGGGGAGCTGTTTTTT
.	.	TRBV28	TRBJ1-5	CASSLTTFSNQPQHF	TGTGCCAGCAGTTTGACGACATTTAGCAATCAGCCCCAGCATTTT
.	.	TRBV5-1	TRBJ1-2	CASSLWSANYGYTF	TGCGCCAGCAGCTTGTGGTCAGCTAACTATGGCTACACCTTC
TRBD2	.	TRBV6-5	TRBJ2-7	CASRLAGGNYEQYF	TGTGCCAGCAGACTAGCGGGGGGGAACTACGAGCAGTACTTC
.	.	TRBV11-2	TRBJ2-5	CASSLWSRETQYF	TGTGCCAGCAGCTTGTGGAGCCGGGAGACCCAGTACTTC
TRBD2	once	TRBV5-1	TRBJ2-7	CASSLTSGGSYEQYF	TGCGCCAGCAGCCTGACTAGCGGGGGTTCCTACGAGCAGTACTTC
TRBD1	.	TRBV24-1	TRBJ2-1	CATSDGTAAVNEQFF	TGTGCCACCAGTGACGGGACAGCAGCGGTTAATGAGCAGTTCTTC
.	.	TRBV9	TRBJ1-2	CASSVEGGFYGYTF	TGTGCCAGCAGCGTAGAAGGGGGTTTCTATGGCTACACCTTC
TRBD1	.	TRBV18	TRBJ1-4	CASSPGTGDSEKLFF	TGTGCCAGCTCACCTGGAACAGGGGATTCAGAAAAACTGTTTTTT
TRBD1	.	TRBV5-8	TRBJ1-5	CASSLIRGTGTFYSNQPQHF	TGTGCCAGCAGCTTGATTAGAGGGACAGGGACCTTCTATAGCAATCAGCCCCAGCATTTT
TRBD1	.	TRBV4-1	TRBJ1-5	CASSQEQGVGQPQHF	TGCGCCAGCAGCCAAGAACAGGGGGTGGGTCAGCCCCAGCATTTT
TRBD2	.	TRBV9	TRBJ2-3	CASSVVGGGGTDTQYF	TGTGCCAGCAGCGTAGTGGGCGGGGGGGGCACAGATACGCAGTATTTT
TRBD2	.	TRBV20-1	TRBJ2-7	CSASPLAGDLREQYF	TGCAGTGCTAGTCCCCTAGCGGGAGACCTTCGGGAGCAGTACTTC
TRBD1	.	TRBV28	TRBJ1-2	CASSPLWGQQFNYGYTF	TGTGCCAGCAGCCCCCTATGGGGACAGCAATTCAACTATGGCTACACCTTC
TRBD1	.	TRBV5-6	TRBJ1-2	CASSLPGGYGYTF	TGTGCCAGCAGCTTGCCAGGGGGTTATGGCTACACCTTC
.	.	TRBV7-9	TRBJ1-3	CASTPPGSGNTIYF	TGTGCCAGCACTCCCCCCGGCTCTGGAAACACCATATATTTT
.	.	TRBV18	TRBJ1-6	CASSPIGGFPYNSPLHF	TGTGCCAGCTCACCAATTGGGGGGTTCCCCTATAATTCACCCCTCCACTTT
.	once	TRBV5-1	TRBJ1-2	CASSFTPRGDAGYTF	TGCGCCAGCAGCTTTACCCCGCGGGGTGATGCGGGCTACACCTTC
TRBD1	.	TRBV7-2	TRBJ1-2	CASGPGQGANGYTF	TGTGCCAGCGGCCCGGGACAGGGGGCAAATGGCTACACCTTC
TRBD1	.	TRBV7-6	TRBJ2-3	CASSPQRQGPSTDTQYF	TGTGCCAGCAGCCCCCAAAGACAGGGACCTAGCACAGATACGCAGTATTTT
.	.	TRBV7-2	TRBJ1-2	CASSLNRRGGYTF	TGTGCCAGCAGCTTAAACCGCCGGGGGGGCTACACCTTC
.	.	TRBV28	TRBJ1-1	CASSLGGAGNTEAFF	TGTGCCAGCAGTTTGGGGGGGGCAGGGAACACTGAAGCTTTCTTT
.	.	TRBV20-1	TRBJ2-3	CSARAGGSVTDTQYF	TGCAGTGCTCGTGCGGGTGGCTCCGTCACAGATACGCAGTATTTT
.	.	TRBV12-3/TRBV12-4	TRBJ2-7	CASNYQGSYEQYF	TGTGCCAGCAATTATCAGGGTTCGTACGAGCAGTACTTC
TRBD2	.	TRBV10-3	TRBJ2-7	CAISPGLAAYEQYF	TGTGCCATCAGTCCTGGACTAGCGGCCTACGAGCAGTACTTC
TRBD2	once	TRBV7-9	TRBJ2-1	CASSLLAGAYNEQFF	TGTGCCAGCAGCTTACTAGCGGGGGCCTACAATGAGCAGTTCTTC
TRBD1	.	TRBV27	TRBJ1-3	CASSLQGVGGNTIYF	TGTGCCAGCAGTTTACAGGGGGTAGGTGGAAACACCATATATTTT
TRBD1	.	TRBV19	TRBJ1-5	CASSSRMTGQGPYSNQPQHF	TGTGCCAGTAGTTCCCGAATGACGGGACAGGGCCCTTATAGCAATCAGCCCCAGCATTTT
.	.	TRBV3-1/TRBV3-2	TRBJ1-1	CASSLTQGLVRAFF	TGTGCCAGCAGCCTTACCCAGGGGCTAGTGCGAGCTTTCTTT
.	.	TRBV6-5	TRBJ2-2	CASSYIPSTGELFF	TGTGCCAGCAGTTACATACCCAGCACCGGGGAGCTGTTTTTT
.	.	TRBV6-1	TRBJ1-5	CASSEVVASNQPQHF	TGTGCCAGCAGTGAAGTGGTAGCTAGCAATCAGCCCCAGCATTTT
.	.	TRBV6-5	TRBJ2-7	CASSDKGHASYEQYF	TGTGCCAGCAGCGATAAGGGGCATGCCTCCTACGAGCAGTACTTC
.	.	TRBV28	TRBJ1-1	CASSFGQFYTEAFF	TGTGCCAGCAGTTTTGGACAGTTTTACACTGAAGCTTTCTTT
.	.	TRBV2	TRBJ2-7	CASTQRQGQYYEQYF	TGTGCCAGCACCCAAAGGCAGGGTCAGTACTACGAGCAGTACTTC
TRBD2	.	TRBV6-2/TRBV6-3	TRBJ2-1	CASSYSSGSNNEQFF	TGTGCCAGCAGTTACAGTAGCGGGAGTAACAATGAGCAGTTCTTC
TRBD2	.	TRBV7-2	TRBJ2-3	CASSSLAGNTDTQYF	TGTGCCAGCAGCTCCCTAGCGGGAAATACAGATACGCAGTATTTT
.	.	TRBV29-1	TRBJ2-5	CSVGTSQETQYF	TGCAGCGTCGGGACATCACAAGAGACCCAGTACTTC
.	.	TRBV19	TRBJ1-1	CASSISVDTEAFF	TGTGCCAGTAGTATTAGCGTGGACACTGAAGCTTTCTTT
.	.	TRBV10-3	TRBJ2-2	CAISEELPPETGELFF	TGTGCCATCAGTGAGGAACTTCCCCCCGAGACCGGGGAGCTGTTTTTT
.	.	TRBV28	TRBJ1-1	CASRKVQGYNTEAFF	TGTGCCAGCAGAAAAGTTCAGGGTTATAACACTGAAGCTTTCTTT
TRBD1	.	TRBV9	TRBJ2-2	CASNYYGTANTGELFF	TGTGCCAGTAACTACTATGGGACAGCGAACACCGGGGAGCTGTTTTTT
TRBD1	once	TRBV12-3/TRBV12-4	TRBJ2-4	CASSLVQGIQYF	TGTGCCAGCAGTTTAGTACAGGGGATTCAGTACTTC
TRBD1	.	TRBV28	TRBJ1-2	CASSPGTGGSYGYTF	TGTGCCAGCAGTCCTGGGACAGGGGGCTCCTATGGCTACACCTTC
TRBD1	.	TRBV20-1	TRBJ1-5	CSASGQGRKLGNQPQHF	TGCAGTGCTAGTGGACAGGGCCGAAAGTTGGGCAATCAGCCCCAGCATTTT
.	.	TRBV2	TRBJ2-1	CASSENPGPYNEQFF	TGTGCCAGCAGCGAAAACCCCGGTCCCTACAATGAGCAGTTCTTC
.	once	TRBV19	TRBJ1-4	CASTPRGYSNEKLFF	TGTGCCAGTACTCCTAGGGGTTATTCTAATGAAAAACTGTTTTTT
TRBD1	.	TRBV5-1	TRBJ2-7	CASSPRDRGDEQYF	TGCGCCAGCAGCCCCCGGGACAGGGGGGACGAGCAGTACTTC
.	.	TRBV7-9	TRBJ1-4	CASSLGAGNEKLFF	TGTGCCAGCAGCTTAGGGGCAGGGAATGAAAAACTGTTTTTT
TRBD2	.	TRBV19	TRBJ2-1	CASSIQREISEQFF	TGTGCCAGTAGTATCCAGCGGGAGATCAGTGAGCAGTTCTTC
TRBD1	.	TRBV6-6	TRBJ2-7	CASSYLAGGNYEQYF	TGTGCCAGCAGTTACTTAGCAGGGGGTAATTACGAGCAGTACTTC
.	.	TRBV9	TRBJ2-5	CASSVGGRIQETQYF	TGTGCCAGCAGCGTAGGGGGGCGGATCCAAGAGACCCAGTACTTC
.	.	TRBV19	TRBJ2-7	CASSKGWGVSSYEQYF	TGTGCCAGTAGTAAAGGGTGGGGGGTATCATCCTACGAGCAGTACTTC
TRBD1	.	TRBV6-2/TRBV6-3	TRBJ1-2	CASSYSGTGFGYTF	TGTGCCAGCAGTTACTCGGGGACAGGGTTTGGCTACACCTTC
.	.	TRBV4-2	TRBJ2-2	CASSLGQNTGELFF	TGTGCCAGCAGCCTGGGACAGAACACCGGGGAGCTGTTTTTT
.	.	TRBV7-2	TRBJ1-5	CASSPGSSNQPQHF	TGTGCCAGCAGCCCCGGGTCTAGCAATCAGCCCCAGCATTTT